The text below deals with one T cell receptor beta chain. There is no known antigen for this receptor. With the read ending 3 residues before the CDR3 end, the germline J gene is used to fill in that end. Both CVID patients and healthy controls were predominantly of Caucasian heritage. From each donor, roughly 4.5 to 8 ml of heparinized peripheral whole blood was collected. Genomic DNA from adults with common variable immune deficiency (CVID) and from healthy adult controls was used to sequence TCRbeta CDR3 repertoires. The control group was made up of some 22 healthy adult volunteers (about ten male and 12 female) whose ages ranged from roughly 20 to 70 years, with a mean age of 34. Diluted blood was density-centrifuged over Hypaque 1077 or Ficoll-Paque to isolate peripheral blood mononuclear cells. Genomic DNA was extracted from unsorted mononuclear cells by Qiagen column purification or by a centrifugation-based method.

The sample originates from a study of T cell clonality in common variable immunodeficiency (dated by TCRdb to between 2014 and 2016). Here is what the overall study found, with its caveats: Healthy controls shared more TCRbeta clones with each other than CVID subjects shared among themselves (p < 0.0001). Even though DNA input was the same, control samples had an average of about 80,000 unique sequences each, compared with some 32,000 in CVID samples. Correlations between repertoire features and clinical complications were limited by patient heterogeneity within the CVID cohort. Increased TCRbeta clonality was found in CVID subjects compared with healthy controls (t-test p = 0.018), with the increase being most characteristic of about a third of subjects. Reportedly, TCRbeta sequences from CVID had fewer deletions and N-nucleotide insertions, and highly modified clones with 13 or more V deletions were absent from CVID. According to the authors, figuring out what caused the increased clonality in CVID would require sequencing the repertoires of T cell subpopulations.

Spanning cysteine to phenylalanine, the CDR3 consists of 14 amino acids. Only the CDR3 bases that were read are kept: 33 of them, in frame from base 1. CDR1 is given as SEHNR and CDR2 as FQNEAQ, both from the germline V gene (reference sequence). For sequencing, equivalent amounts of genomic DNA were input from CVID and control samples. For every sample, a 60 bp segment covering the rearranged TCRbeta CDR3 region was amplified and then sequenced. The immunoSEQ assay, a bias-corrected multiplex PCR combined with high-throughput sequencing, was used for TCRbeta amplification. The paper's data handling went like this. Each unique nucleotide sequence was treated as a clone and annotated with V, D and J genes, copy number and frequency. Sequences were labeled productive if in frame, and non-productive if out of frame or containing stop codons. As previously described, clonality was computed from Shannon's entropy. Mean CDR3 Kyte-Doolittle hydropathy was derived from the predicted amino acid sequences of productive clones. Using the R hclust function, scaled V gene usage was clustered hierarchically with Manhattan distance and complete linkage. To assess clone sharing by CDR3 amino acid sequence, 12 repertoires per group were resampled over 100 rounds. The repertoires were searched for 70 published EBV-specific and some 240 published CMV-specific TCRbeta sequences. Analysis left out two CVID samples that produced under 10,000 sequences, so fewer than 50 CVID repertoires remained. TCRdb stores this immuneACCESS table with in-frame sequences only. Part of the clones is absent; in the studies checked, under half of the shortfall reflects unresolved V genes, and no reason is known for the rest. The V and J calls and clone size are taken from that table; D and trimming were inferred from the DNA. For this sample, some 60,000 clones are listed, none of them singletons. 1.6% of the sample belongs to the ten largest clones.

The rearrangement joined TRBV7-9 to TRBJ1-2; 8 central nucleotides agree with TRBD1. The source is a person between 18 and 70 years old in good health. What was sequenced was peripheral blood mononuclear cells. The covered CDR3 bases are TGTGCCAGCAGCTTTGGGACAGGAGGACACGAC. Translated, this is CASSFGTGGHD. The entire CDR3 reads CASSFGTGGHDYTF.